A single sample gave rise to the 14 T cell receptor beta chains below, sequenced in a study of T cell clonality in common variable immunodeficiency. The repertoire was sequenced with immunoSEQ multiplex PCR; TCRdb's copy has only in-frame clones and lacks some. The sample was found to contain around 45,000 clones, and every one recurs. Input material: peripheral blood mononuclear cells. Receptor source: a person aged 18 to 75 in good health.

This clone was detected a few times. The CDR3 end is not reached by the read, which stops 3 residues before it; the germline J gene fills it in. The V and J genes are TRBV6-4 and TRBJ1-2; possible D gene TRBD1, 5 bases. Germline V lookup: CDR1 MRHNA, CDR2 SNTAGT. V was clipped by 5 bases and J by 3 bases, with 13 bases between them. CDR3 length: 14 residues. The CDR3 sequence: CASSTRPGDYGYTF. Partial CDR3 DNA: TGTGCCAGCAGTACCCGGCCGGGGGACTATGGC.

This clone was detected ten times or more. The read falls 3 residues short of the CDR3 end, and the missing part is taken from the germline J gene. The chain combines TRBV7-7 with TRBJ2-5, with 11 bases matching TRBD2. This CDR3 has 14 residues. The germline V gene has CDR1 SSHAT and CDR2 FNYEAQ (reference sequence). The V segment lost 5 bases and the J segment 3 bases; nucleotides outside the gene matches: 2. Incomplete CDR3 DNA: TGTGCCAGCAGCGCGGGACTAGCGGAAGAGACC. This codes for CASSAGLAEET. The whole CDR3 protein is CASSAGLAEETQYF.

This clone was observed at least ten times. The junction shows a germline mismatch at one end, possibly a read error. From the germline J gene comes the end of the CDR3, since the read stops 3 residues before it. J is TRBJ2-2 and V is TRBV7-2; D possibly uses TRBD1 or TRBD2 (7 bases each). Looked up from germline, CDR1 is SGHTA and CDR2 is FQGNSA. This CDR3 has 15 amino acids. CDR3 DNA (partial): TGTGCCAGCAGCGTAGCAGGGGGGGACACCGGGGAG. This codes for CASSVAGGDTGE. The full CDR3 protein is CASSVAGGDTGELFF.

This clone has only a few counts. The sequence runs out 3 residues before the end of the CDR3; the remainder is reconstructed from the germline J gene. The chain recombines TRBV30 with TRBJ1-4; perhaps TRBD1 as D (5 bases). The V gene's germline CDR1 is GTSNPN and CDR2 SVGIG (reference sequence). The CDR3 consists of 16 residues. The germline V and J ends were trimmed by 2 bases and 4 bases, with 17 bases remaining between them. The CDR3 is CAWSRMAGTNNEKLFF. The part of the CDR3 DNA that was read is TGTGCCTGGAGTAGGATGGCGGGGACCAATAATGAAAAA.

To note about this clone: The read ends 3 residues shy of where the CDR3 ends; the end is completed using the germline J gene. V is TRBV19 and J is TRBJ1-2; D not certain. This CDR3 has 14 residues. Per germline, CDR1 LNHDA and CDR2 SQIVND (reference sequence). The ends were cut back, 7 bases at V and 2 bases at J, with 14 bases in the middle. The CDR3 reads CASNEPPANYGYTF. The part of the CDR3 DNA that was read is TGTGCCAGTAACGAGCCACCTGCAAACTATGGC. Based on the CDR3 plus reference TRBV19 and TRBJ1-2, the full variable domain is DGGITQSPKYLFRKEGQNVTLSCEQNLNHDAMYWYRQDPGQGLRLIYYSQIVNDFQKGDIAEGYSVSREKKESFPLTVTSAQKNPTAFYLCASNEPPANYGYTFGSGTRLTVV.

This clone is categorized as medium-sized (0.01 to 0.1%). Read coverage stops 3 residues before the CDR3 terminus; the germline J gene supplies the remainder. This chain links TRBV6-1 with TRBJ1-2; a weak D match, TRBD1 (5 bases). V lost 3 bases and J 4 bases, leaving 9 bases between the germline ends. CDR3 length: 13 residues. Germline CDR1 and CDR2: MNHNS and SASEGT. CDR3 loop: CASSDRDGYGYTF. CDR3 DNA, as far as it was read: TGTGCCAGCAGTGACAGGGATGGCTATGGC.

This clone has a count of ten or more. Incomplete CDR3 DNA: TGTGCCAGCAGTTACCGGACAGGGCTAATGAACACTGAA. Its protein product is CASSYRTGLMNTE. The full CDR3 protein is CASSYRTGLMNTEAFF. The V gene is TRBV6-2 or TRBV6-3, the J gene TRBJ1-1, with 8 bases fitting TRBD1. The CDR3 extends 3 residues past the end of the read, so its final part is completed from the germline J gene. V gave up 2 bases and J gave up 0 bases; unmatched junction bases: 5. CDR3 length: 16 residues. Germline V gene data show CDR1 as MNHEY and CDR2 as SVGEGT.

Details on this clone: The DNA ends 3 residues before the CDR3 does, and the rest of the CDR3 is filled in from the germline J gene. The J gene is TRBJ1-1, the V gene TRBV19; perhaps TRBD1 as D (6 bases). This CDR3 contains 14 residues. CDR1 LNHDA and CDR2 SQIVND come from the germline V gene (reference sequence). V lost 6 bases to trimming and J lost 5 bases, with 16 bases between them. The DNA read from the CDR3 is TGTGCCAGTAGACGGGAACAGGGCTCAACTGAA. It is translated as CASRREQGSTE. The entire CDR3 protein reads CASRREQGSTEAFF.

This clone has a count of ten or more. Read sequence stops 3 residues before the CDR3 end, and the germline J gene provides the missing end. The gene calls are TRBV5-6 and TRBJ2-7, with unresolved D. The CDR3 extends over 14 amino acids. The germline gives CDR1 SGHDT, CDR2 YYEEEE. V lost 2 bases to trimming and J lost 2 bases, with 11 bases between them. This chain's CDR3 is CASSFGRSTYEQYF. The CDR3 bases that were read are TGTGCCAGCAGCTTCGGCAGGTCCACCTACGAG.

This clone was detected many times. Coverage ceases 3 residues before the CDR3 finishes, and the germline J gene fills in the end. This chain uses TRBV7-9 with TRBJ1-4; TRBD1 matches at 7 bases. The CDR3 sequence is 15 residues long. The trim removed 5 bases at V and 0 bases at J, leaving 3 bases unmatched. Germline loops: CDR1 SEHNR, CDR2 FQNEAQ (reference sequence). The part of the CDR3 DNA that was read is TGTGCCAGCAGCCCTGGGACAGCAACTAATGAAAAA. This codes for CASSPGTATNEK. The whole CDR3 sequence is CASSPGTATNEKLFF. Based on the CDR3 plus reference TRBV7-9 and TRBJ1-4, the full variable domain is DTGVSQNPRHKITKRGQNVTFRCDPISEHNRLYWYRQTLGQGPEFLTYFQNEAQLEKSRLLSDRFSAERPKGSFSTLEIQRTEQGDSAMYLCASSPGTATNEKLFFGSGTQLSVL.

The CDR3 bases that were read are TGTGCCAGCAGTGAAGCGGCCACAGGGTACGAG. Translation gives CASSEAATGYE. The complete CDR3 sequence is CASSEAATGYEQYF. This chain uses TRBV6-1 with TRBJ2-7, with D perhaps matching TRBD1 (6 bases). The read gets to within 3 residues of the CDR3 end, and the germline J gene fills in the rest. Trimming pared 0 bases from V and 4 bases from J, leaving 10 bases between. This CDR3 spans 14 amino acids. Germline CDR1 is MNHNS and CDR2 is SASEGT.

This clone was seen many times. The CDR3 spells CSVGVLGQNEKLFF. The CDR3 DNA, read in part, is TGCAGCGTTGGGGTATTGGGACAGAATGAAAAA. This sequence joins TRBV29-1 and TRBJ1-4, with 7 bases fitting TRBD1. The CDR3 is cut off 3 residues early in the read; its end comes from the germline J gene. This CDR3 contains 14 residues. V shed 4 bases, J shed 5 bases, and the junction held 7 bases outside the gene matches. Looked up from germline, CDR1 is SQVTM and CDR2 is ANQGSEA.

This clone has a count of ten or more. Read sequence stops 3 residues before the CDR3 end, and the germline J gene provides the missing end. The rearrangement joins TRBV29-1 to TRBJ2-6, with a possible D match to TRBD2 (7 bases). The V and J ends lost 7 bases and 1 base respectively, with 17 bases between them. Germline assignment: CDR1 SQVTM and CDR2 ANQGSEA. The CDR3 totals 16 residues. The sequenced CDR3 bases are TGCAGCGCCGAGGGGGGCGGGGGTTCTGGGGCCAACGTC. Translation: CSAEGGGGSGANV. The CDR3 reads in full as CSAEGGGGSGANVLTF.

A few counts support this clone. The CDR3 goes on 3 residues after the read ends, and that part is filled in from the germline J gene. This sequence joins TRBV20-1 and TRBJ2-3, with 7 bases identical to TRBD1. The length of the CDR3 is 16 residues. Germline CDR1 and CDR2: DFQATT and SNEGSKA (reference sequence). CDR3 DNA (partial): TGCAGTGCTAAAGGACAGGAGCTCTTTGGCAATCAGCCG. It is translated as CSAKGQELFGNQP. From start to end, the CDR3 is CSAKGQELFGNQPQYF.